This T cell receptor (beta chain) was identified during a study of cytomegalovirus exposure and HLA in healthy donors. The study, taken as a whole, reports: Later, TCR association rates were found to vary by HLA locus, highest for DRB1 and lowest for HLA-C.

As for this clone: The antigen remains undetermined.

Unmatched junction bases numbered 6, after V lost 3 bases and J lost 5 bases. CDR1 and CDR2 from the germline V gene are ENHRY and SYGVKD. The CDR3 covers 15 residues. Vbeta (60) and Jbeta (13) primers were used in the PCR. Clones were sequenced by immunoSEQ multiplex PCR, and TCRdb holds only the in-frame ones, with some missing. The data show some 120,000 clones, 74% seen once. For the donor in question, CMV serostatus went unrecorded. Specimen: PBMCs. The receptor was isolated from a human donor in good health. The rearrangement uses TRBV10-3 and TRBJ2-5; 10 bases map to TRBD2. In DNA form, the CDR3 reads TGTGCCATCAGTGAAGTAGCGGGGGGAGGCGAGACCCAGTACTTC. Its protein is CAISEVAGGGETQYF.